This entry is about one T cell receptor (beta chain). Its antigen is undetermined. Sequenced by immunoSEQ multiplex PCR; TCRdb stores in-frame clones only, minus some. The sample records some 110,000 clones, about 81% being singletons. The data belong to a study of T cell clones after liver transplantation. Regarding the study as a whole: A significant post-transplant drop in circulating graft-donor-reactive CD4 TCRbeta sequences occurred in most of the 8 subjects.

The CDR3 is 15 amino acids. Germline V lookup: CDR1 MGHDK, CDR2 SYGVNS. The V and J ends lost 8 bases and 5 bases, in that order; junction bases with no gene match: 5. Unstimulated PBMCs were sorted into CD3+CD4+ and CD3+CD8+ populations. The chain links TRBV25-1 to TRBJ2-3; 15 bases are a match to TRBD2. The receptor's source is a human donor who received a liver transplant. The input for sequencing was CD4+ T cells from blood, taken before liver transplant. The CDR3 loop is CASGWTSGGVDTQYF. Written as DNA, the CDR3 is TGTGCCAGCGGGTGGACTAGCGGGGGGGTAGATACGCAGTATTTT. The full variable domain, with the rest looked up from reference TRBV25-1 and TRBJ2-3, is EADIYQTPRYLVIGTGKKITLECSQTMGHDKMYWYQQDPGMELHLIHYSYGVNSTEKGDLSSESTVSRIRTEHFPLTLESARPSHTSQYLCASGWTSGGVDTQYFGPGTRLTVL.